The T cell receptor beta chain described here comes from a study of regulatory T cells in long-lasting Graves disease. To make TCR beta libraries, researchers used iRepertoire HTBI primers and Arm-PCR of CDR3 regions. TCRdb reanalysed the multiplex PCR reads using MiXCR and keeps one entry per CDR3 protein. The table lists approximately 400,000 distinct CDR3 sequences, 14% to 15% of them singletons, with 16% in the top ten. The time point denotes: newly diagnosed GD, antithyroid drugs for less than 3 months. After RNA was extracted from PBMCs, the TCR library was made from it. These sequences were also reported in another study, on T cells in Graves' hyperthyroidism and ophthalmopathy. This second study notes: Used for diagnoses were clinical symptoms, serum thyroxine and TRAb, thyroid ultrasound and orbital computed tomography.

The input for sequencing was peripheral blood mononuclear cells (PBMCs), taken at new diagnosis, from a patient treated with antithyroid drugs. The clonotype originates from a woman aged 25-40 years with Graves disease.

The CDR3 spells CAISEIPTSASQETQYF. For the CDR3, the DNA is TGTGCCATCAGTGAGATTCCGACTAGCGCGTCACAAGAGACCCAGTACTTC. The genes are TRBV10-3 and TRBJ2-5; 8 positions match TRBD2. J gave up 2 bases and V 2 bases, and 10 bases lay outside the gene matches. The CDR3 spans 17 residues. Looked up from germline, CDR1 is ENHRY and CDR2 is SYGVKD.